The rows below give T cell receptor beta chains drawn from one sample of a study of Ad26.COV2.S vaccination and SARS-CoV-2 variants. Here immunoSEQ multiplex PCR was the method, and the copy in TCRdb shows in-frame clones only, minus some. Among a few hundred thousand clones, 85% to 90% were seen once, and the ten largest hold about 5.4%. The material sequenced was peripheral blood, taken in a trial of Ad26.COV2.S vaccine versus placebo. The receptors stem from a person aged 18-60 years who received the Ad26.COV2.S COVID-19 vaccine or a placebo. CDR3s include the opening cysteine and the closing phenylalanine or tryptophan. The D gene is left open where the match is weak. Clone size appears in some rows only: once, few, many, or a class for an expanded clone.

TRBJ2-1 | . | . | TRBV4-3 | TGCGCCAGCAGCCCCCTAATCCGCAATGAGCAGTTCTTC | CASSPLIRNEQFF
TRBJ1-2 | . | TRBD1 | TRBV5-1 | TGCGCCAGCAGTCCAGGGGGATCGGACTATGGCTACACCTTC | CASSPGGSDYGYTF
TRBJ2-6 | . | . | TRBV19 | TGTGCCAGTAGTAGCCTTGGATCTGGGGCCAACGTCCTGACTTTC | CASSSLGSGANVLTF
TRBJ1-4 | . | TRBD1 | TRBV7-9 | TGTGCCAGCAGCTTACTGCAAGGTGGGACAGATAATGAAAAACTGTTTTTT | CASSLLQGGTDNEKLFF
TRBJ1-1 | . | . | TRBV18 | TGTGCCAGCTCACCACCGGCGGGGATGGTAAACACTGAAGCTTTCTTT | CASSPPAGMVNTEAFF
TRBJ1-5 | once | . | TRBV19 | TGTGCCAGTAGTCTGGGGGGCGGACAGCCCCAGCATTTT | CASSLGGGQPQHF
TRBJ1-3 | . | . | TRBV6-2/TRBV6-3 | TGTGCCAGCAGTTACTTCCAGGGTGGAGGAAACACCATATATTTT | CASSYFQGGGNTIYF
TRBJ1-5 | . | . | TRBV7-8 | TGTGCCAGCAGCTTATTACACGGACAGTTCAATCAGCCCCAGCATTTT | CASSLLHGQFNQPQHF
TRBJ1-4 | . | . | TRBV7-2 | TGTGCCAGCAGCACACGAAAGACAGGACCTAATGAAAAACTGTTTTTT | CASSTRKTGPNEKLFF
TRBJ2-3 | . | TRBD2 | TRBV27 | TGTGCCAGCAGTCCTTCGGGGCGGGGGACCTTCACAGATACGCAGTATTTT | CASSPSGRGTFTDTQYF
TRBJ1-5 | . | TRBD1 | TRBV9 | TGTGCCAGCAGCGCGGGACAGCCCGGGCCCCAGCATTTT | CASSAGQPGPQHF
TRBJ2-7 | . | . | TRBV7-9 | TGTGCCAGCAGCCCCGCCCTCACCTACGAGCAGTACTTC | CASSPALTYEQYF
TRBJ2-2 | . | TRBD1 | TRBV5-1 | TGCGCCAGCAGCTCCGCGACAGGGAATGCCGGGGAGCTGTTTTTT | CASSSATGNAGELFF
TRBJ1-2 | . | . | TRBV5-6 | TGTGCCAGCAGCCCCCCGGACCTCCCCTATGGCTACACCTTC | CASSPPDLPYGYTF
TRBJ1-5 | . | . | TRBV7-6 | TGTGCCAGCAGCCCGGGGACGGCACCATCGGGCAATCAGCCCCAGCATTTT | CASSPGTAPSGNQPQHF
TRBJ1-5 | . | . | TRBV12-3/TRBV12-4 | TGTGCCAGCTGGGCCTACAATCAGCCCCAGCATTTT | CASWAYNQPQHF
TRBJ1-1 | . | . | TRBV19 | TGTGCCAGTCGACTACAGGGAGGTGCTGAAGCTTTCTTT | CASRLQGGAEAFF
TRBJ1-2 | . | . | TRBV7-9 | TGTGCCAGCAGCTTAGGGGGTGGGAACGGCTACACCTTC | CASSLGGGNGYTF
TRBJ1-2 | . | . | TRBV4-2 | TGTGCCAGCAGCCCCCTTAATAACCCGCAGGCGTCTGATAACTATGGCTACACCTTC | CASSPLNNPQASDNYGYTF
TRBJ1-2 | . | . | TRBV6-2/TRBV6-3 | TGTGCCAGCAGTCAAGGGGGTGGCTACACCTTC | CASSQGGGYTF
TRBJ1-2 | . | . | TRBV19 | TGTGCCAGTTTAAAACTTAAAGGGGCCGACTATGGCTACACCTTC | CASLKLKGADYGYTF
TRBJ2-3 | once | TRBD2 | TRBV3-1/TRBV3-2 | TGTGCCAGCAGCCAAGCCGGGACTAGCGGGAGGGCAACAGATACGCAGTATTTT | CASSQAGTSGRATDTQYF
TRBJ1-1 | . | TRBD1 | TRBV6-1 | TGTGCCAGCAGTGTTACAGGGGACTTCTTGAGGTCTACTGAAGCTTTCTTT | CASSVTGDFLRSTEAFF
TRBJ2-1 | . | TRBD2 | TRBV5-1 | TGCGCCAGCAGCTTGTATCCTAGCGGGAGAGAGGGGGGGACAGATGAGCAGTTCTTC | CASSLYPSGREGGTDEQFF
TRBJ2-5 | once | . | TRBV9 | TGTGCCAGCAGCGCCGGACTATATGAGACCCAGTACTTC | CASSAGLYETQYF
TRBJ1-1 | . | . | TRBV7-9 | TGTGCCAGCAGCTACCTATTGAACACTGAAGCTTTCTTT | CASSYLLNTEAFF
TRBJ2-3 | . | . | TRBV18 | TGTGCCAGCTCACCGGAGGGGGCCACGGACACAGATACGCAGTATTTT | CASSPEGATDTDTQYF
TRBJ1-5 | . | TRBD1 | TRBV6-2/TRBV6-3 | TGTGCCAGCAGTCAACAGACAGGGATCCCCCTTCAGCCCCAGCATTTT | CASSQQTGIPLQPQHF
TRBJ1-5 | . | . | TRBV9 | TGTGCCAGCAGCGTTCGGGGCCATAGCAATCAGCCCCAGCATTTT | CASSVRGHSNQPQHF
TRBJ2-2 | . | TRBD1 | TRBV6-5 | TGTGCCAGCAGGGGGGGACAGGGCACCGGGGAGCTGTTTTTT | CASRGGQGTGELFF
TRBJ2-2 | once | . | TRBV6-1 | TGTGCCAGCAGTGAAGAGGTATTAGTAAGGACCGGGGAGCTGTTTTTT | CASSEEVLVRTGELFF
TRBJ2-3 | . | . | TRBV7-9 | TGTGCCAGCAGCTTAGCATGGGGGACAGATACGCAGTATTTT | CASSLAWGTDTQYF
TRBJ1-1 | . | . | TRBV18 | TGTGCCAGCTCACCCCGCCGCAGGACGGTCGAAGAAGCTTTCTTT | CASSPRRRTVEEAFF
TRBJ2-4 | once | . | TRBV14 | TGTGCCAGCAGCCAAGGCCTTGGCAGTCCAACAACGGCGTACTTC | CASSQGLGSPTTAYF
TRBJ2-3 | . | . | TRBV5-1 | TGCGCCAGCAGCCGTAACAATCCAGATACGCAGTATTTT | CASSRNNPDTQYF
TRBJ1-5 | . | TRBD1 | TRBV7-8 | TGTGCCAGCCTTACGACAGGGAAAGACAATCAGCCCCAGCATTTT | CASLTTGKDNQPQHF
TRBJ1-2 | . | . | TRBV7-9 | TGTGCCAGCAGCTTATCGGCAGCTCTTTTTAACTATGGCTACACCTTC | CASSLSAALFNYGYTF
TRBJ1-3 | . | . | TRBV3-1/TRBV3-2 | TGTGCCAGCAGCCCACGTGTGGGACCCTCTGGAAACACCATATATTTT | CASSPRVGPSGNTIYF
TRBJ2-2 | . | TRBD1 | TRBV10-3 | TGTGCCATCAGGGGGACAGGGGCGAGCACCGGGGAGCTGTTTTTT | CAIRGTGASTGELFF
TRBJ1-5 | . | . | TRBV7-8 | TGTGCCAGCAGCCCCATGGGGGGCTTTAGCAATCAGCCCCAGCATTTT | CASSPMGGFSNQPQHF
TRBJ2-3 | . | . | TRBV7-2 | TGTGCCAGCAGCTTACCGAGCACAGATACGCAGTATTTT | CASSLPSTDTQYF
TRBJ2-2 | . | . | TRBV11-3 | TGTGCCAGCAGCGATGAGCCGCGTTCCACCGGGGAGCTGTTTTTT | CASSDEPRSTGELFF
TRBJ1-1 | . | . | TRBV7-9 | TGTGCCAGCAGCCCCCTCAGCACTGAAGCTTTCTTT | CASSPLSTEAFF
TRBJ2-3 | . | . | TRBV5-5 | TGTGCCAGCAGATCTACTGGGACTTACGCGGCAGATACGCAGTATTTT | CASRSTGTYAADTQYF
TRBJ1-1 | . | . | TRBV3-1/TRBV3-2 | TGTGCCAGCAGCCAAGATAGTAGGGGTAACACTGAAGCTTTCTTT | CASSQDSRGNTEAFF
TRBJ1-1 | . | TRBD1 | TRBV18 | TGTGCCAGCTCACTGACAGGGCCCACTGAAGCTTTCTTT | CASSLTGPTEAFF
TRBJ1-1 | . | TRBD1 | TRBV7-9 | TGTGCCAGCAGCCTACCAGGGCCGGGACAGGGGCCCAAAAACACTGAAGCTTTCTTT | CASSLPGPGQGPKNTEAFF
TRBJ1-4 | . | TRBD1 | TRBV19 | TGTGCCAGTAGTACGACAGGGGCAGGTGAAAAACTGTTTTTT | CASSTTGAGEKLFF
TRBJ1-3 | once | TRBD1 | TRBV27 | TGTGCCAGCAGTTGGGACAGGGGAAACACCATATATTTT | CASSWDRGNTIYF
TRBJ2-3 | . | . | TRBV7-6 | TGTGCCAGCAGCCCCGGTTTAGGAGGGGGCACAGATACGCAGTATTTT | CASSPGLGGGTDTQYF
TRBJ1-2 | . | TRBD1 | TRBV4-3 | TGCGCCAGCAGCCGAGAAATGGCCTCGGGACAGGGGATTACCTATGGCTACACCTTC | CASSREMASGQGITYGYTF
TRBJ1-4 | . | . | TRBV7-2 | TGTGCCAGCAGCTTTACTGGCGGCAGGGAGATAGGAAAACTGTTTTTT | CASSFTGGREIGKLFF
TRBJ1-5 | . | . | TRBV6-6 | TGTGCCAGCCGCCCCAAAGGCTCTTATAGCAATCAGCCCCAGCATTTT | CASRPKGSYSNQPQHF
TRBJ1-1 | . | . | TRBV27 | TGTGCCAGCAGTCGATATCCAGGGCGAACTGAAGCTTTCTTT | CASSRYPGRTEAFF
TRBJ2-7 | . | . | TRBV6-6 | TGTGCCAGCAGCCCAGGCAACGAGCAGTACTTC | CASSPGNEQYF
TRBJ1-2 | . | . | TRBV5-1 | TGCGCCAGCAGCTTCGGGACCGACTATGGCTACACCTTC | CASSFGTDYGYTF
TRBJ1-1 | . | . | TRBV7-2 | TGTGCCAGCAGCTTTTCCCTGACGAACACTGAAGCTTTCTTT | CASSFSLTNTEAFF
TRBJ2-7 | once | . | TRBV4-3 | TGCGCCAGCAGCCGGAGGGTTACAGACGAGCAGTACTTC | CASSRRVTDEQYF
TRBJ1-1 | . | . | TRBV11-2 | TGTGCCAGCAGCTCCCGGACCGGGAACACTGAAGCTTTCTTT | CASSSRTGNTEAFF